Here is one T cell receptor beta chain with its context. Using constant-segment primers, 5'RACE produced TCR alpha and TCR beta cDNA libraries carrying sample barcodes and UMIs. TCRdb recomputed calls from the 5' RACE reads with MiXCR, one row per CDR3 protein. The table records 300,000 to 400,000 distinct CDR3 sequences, around 14% of them present only once. Between the trimmed V and J ends, which lost 1 base and 0 bases, there was a span of 11 bases. CDR1 and CDR2 (germline): SEHNR, FQNEAQ (reference sequence). The CDR3 is 16 residues long. This sample was included in a study of T-cell memory formation after mild COVID-19.

The source is a man aged 18-30 years who had mild COVID-19 (a few samples of this study predate the infection). Cell type and time point are not known. The sequenced material came from PBMCs or a T cell subset sorted from them (not recorded which). The gene calls are TRBV7-9 and TRBJ2-3; D ambiguous. This chain's CDR3 is CASSLGVYPSTDTQYF. CDR3 coding DNA: TGTGCCAGCAGCTTAGGAGTTTACCCTAGCACAGATACGCAGTATTTT.